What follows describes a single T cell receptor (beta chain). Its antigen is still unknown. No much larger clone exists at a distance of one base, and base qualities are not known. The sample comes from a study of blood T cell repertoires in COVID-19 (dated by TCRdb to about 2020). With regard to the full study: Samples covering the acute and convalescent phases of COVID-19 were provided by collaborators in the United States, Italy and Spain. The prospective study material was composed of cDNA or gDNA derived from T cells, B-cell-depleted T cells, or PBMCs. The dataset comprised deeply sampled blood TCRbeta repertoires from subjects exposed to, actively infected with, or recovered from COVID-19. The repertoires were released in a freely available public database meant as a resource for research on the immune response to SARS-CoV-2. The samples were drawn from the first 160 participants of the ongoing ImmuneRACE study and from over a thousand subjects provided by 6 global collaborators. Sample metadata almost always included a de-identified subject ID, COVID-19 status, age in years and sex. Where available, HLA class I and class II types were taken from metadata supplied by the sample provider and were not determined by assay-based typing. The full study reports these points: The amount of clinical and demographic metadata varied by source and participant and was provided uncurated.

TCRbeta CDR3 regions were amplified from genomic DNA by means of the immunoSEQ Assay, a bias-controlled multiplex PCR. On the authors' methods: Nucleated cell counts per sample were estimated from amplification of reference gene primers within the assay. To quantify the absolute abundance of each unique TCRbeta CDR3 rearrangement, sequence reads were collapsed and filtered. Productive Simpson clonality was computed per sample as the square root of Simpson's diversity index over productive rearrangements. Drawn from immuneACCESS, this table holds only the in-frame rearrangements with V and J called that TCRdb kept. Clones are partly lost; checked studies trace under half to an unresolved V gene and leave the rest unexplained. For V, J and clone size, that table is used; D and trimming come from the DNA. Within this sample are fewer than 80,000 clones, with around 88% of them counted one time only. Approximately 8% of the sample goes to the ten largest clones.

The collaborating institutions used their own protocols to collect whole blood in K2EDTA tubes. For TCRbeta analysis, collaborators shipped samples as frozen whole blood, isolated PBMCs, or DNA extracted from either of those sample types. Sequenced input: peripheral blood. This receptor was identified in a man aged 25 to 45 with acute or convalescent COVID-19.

CDR3 region: CASSYTGFQETQYF. The bases read TGTGCCAGCAGTTACACGGGATTCCAAGAGACCCAGTACTTC. Rearrangement joined TRBV6-5 to TRBJ2-5; perhaps TRBD2 is the D gene, with 5 bases matching. V loses 2 bases, J loses 1 base, and the germline ends lie 8 bases apart. Taken from the germline V gene, the CDR1 and CDR2 loops are MNHEY and SVGAGI. The CDR3, from cysteine to phenylalanine, totals 14 residues. Left in the record is the CDR3 DNA by itself, 42 bases read in frame from the first base.